This T cell receptor (beta chain) was identified in a study of blood T cell repertoires in COVID-19. The germline V gene has CDR1 SQVTM and CDR2 ANQGSEA. Deletions cut 2 bases from V and 1 base from J, with 8 bases between. This CDR3 has 13 residues. This table comes from immunoSEQ multiplex PCR, and its TCRdb copy is limited to in-frame clones, with some not included. Altogether about 130,000 clones are present, about 79% being singletons, with the ten largest covering about 40%. The source of this sequence is a man aged 35-49 years with active or convalescent COVID-19. J is TRBJ1-1 and V is TRBV29-1, with D uncertain. Sequencing input: peripheral blood. CDR3 sequence reads: CSVEKETNTEAFF. CDR3 coding DNA: TGCAGCGTTGAAAAGGAGACGAACACTGAAGCTTTCTTT.